The clone carrying this T cell receptor beta chain was detected many times. Its antigen is undetermined. The sample is drawn from a study of T cells after posttransplantation cyclophosphamide. Study-level findings and limits: TRB overlap between skin or GI tissue T cells and blood was limited. After PTCy, TRB diversity resembled that of CNI/methotrexate controls.

The data were produced by immunoSEQ multiplex PCR, yet TCRdb's version contains in-frame clones alone and is incomplete. There are some 43,000 clones in the sample, none observed a single time. This TCR was sampled from a man in his forties in good health, CMV-negative, and a related stem cell transplant donor. Material: PBMCs.

The CDR3 loop reads CASSLRIPKQDEQFF. Here the CDR3 DNA reads TGCGCCAGCAGCTTGAGGATACCAAAACAGGATGAGCAGTTCTTC. This sequence joins TRBV5-1 and TRBJ2-1; a weak D match, TRBD1 (5 bases). The CDR3 extends over 15 amino acids. Germline V gene data show CDR1 as SGHRS and CDR2 as YFSETQ. Trimming removed 1 base from V and 8 bases from J, with 16 bases in between.